Each of the 15 T cell receptor beta chains below was sequenced from the same sample in a study of early T cells in non-severe SARS-CoV-2 infection (dated by TCRdb to about 2021). Library preparation used 5' RACE. Instrument on record: NextSeq 500. In TCRdb, the public reads were trimmed at Q25 with fastp and aligned with MiXCR, with productive beta chains retained. CDR3 protein sequences are deduplicated, and each keeps its most common genes and DNA. This sample lists around 27,000 distinct CDR3 sequences; about 2.7% were detected once. The top ten clones comprise around 0.72% of the sample. The sequencing input was whole blood. These receptors were collected from an adult who was a healthcare worker with PCR-confirmed SARS-CoV-2 infection or an uninfected control (not recorded which).

This clonotype was detected ten times or more. The chain carries TRBV6-1 and TRBJ2-1, with 7 bases fitting TRBD1. The V gene's germline CDR1 is MNHNS and CDR2 SASEGT. The CDR3 covers 16 residues. The V gene end was trimmed by 2 bases and the J gene end by 6 bases; junction bases not matched to a gene: 10. For the CDR3, the DNA is TGTGCCAGCAGTGAAACAGGGGTCCCGCCTTCCAATGAGCAGTTCTTC. It is translated as CASSETGVPPSNEQFF.

This clonotype was counted ten times or more. The genes are TRBV7-6 and TRBJ2-2; the match to TRBD1 covers 9 bases. The V segment lost 5 bases and the J segment 7 bases; nucleotides outside the gene matches: 14. This CDR3 region has 17 residues. Germline values: CDR1 SGHVS, CDR2 FNYEAQ. In nucleotides, the CDR3 is TGTGCCAGCAGCACACGTCCCGGGACAGGGCCGGGCGGGGAGCTGTTTTTT. Protein: CASSTRPGTGPGGELFF.

This clonotype showed up many times. This sequence joins TRBV6-6 and TRBJ1-5; tentative D call: TRBD1 (5 bases). CDR1 and CDR2 (germline): MNHNY, SVGAGI (reference sequence). Trimming took 5 bases from V and 1 from J, leaving 21 bases between them. The CDR3 has 18 amino acids. For the CDR3, the DNA is TGTGCCAGCAGTCAGCTTGGGGGGACCCACTCCAGCAATCAGCCCCAGCATTTT. Translating gives CASSQLGGTHSSNQPQHF.

This clonotype has a handful of counts. V is TRBV5-1 and J is TRBJ1-2; 7 bases match TRBD1. After removal of 4 bases from V and 2 bases from J, the junction contained 5 bases not matched to a gene. The length of the CDR3 is 14 residues. The V gene's germline CDR1 is SGHRS and CDR2 YFSETQ. This chain's CDR3 is CASSPIGGNYGYTF. The CDR3 bases are TGCGCCAGCAGCCCCATAGGGGGCAACTATGGCTACACCTTC.

The table lists this clonotype with many counts. DNA of the CDR3: TGCAGCGTTGATCGTGCCAGCGGGGTGTTAGATACGCAGTATTTT. Protein product: CSVDRASGVLDTQYF. V is TRBV29-1 and J is TRBJ2-3, with 7 positions matching TRBD2. The CDR3 extends over 15 amino acids. V shed 3 bases, J shed 5 bases, and the junction held 11 bases outside the gene matches. Germline V gene data show CDR1 as SQVTM and CDR2 as ANQGSEA.

This clonotype was seen repeatedly, ten times or more. This chain connects TRBV5-1 to TRBJ1-6; TRBD1 might be the D (5 bases). V was trimmed by 4 bases and J by 9 bases, leaving 23 bases between them. Germline V gene lookup returns CDR1 SGHRS and CDR2 YFSETQ. The CDR3 is 17 residues long. For the CDR3, the DNA is TGCGCCAGCAGCCCGGTAGGTGGACCCCAGGGTAGTTCACCCCTCCACTTT. This sequence encodes CASSPVGGPQGSSPLHF.

This clonotype occurred many times. The rearrangement links TRBV19 to TRBJ2-1; D call uncertain. This CDR3 comprises 16 residues. From germline, CDR1 is LNHDA and CDR2 SQIVND (reference sequence). Trimming left V 6 bases short and J 3 bases short, with 18 bases between. For the CDR3, the DNA is TGTGCCAGTAGCCAAAATCTTCCCCCAGTCTACAATGAGCAGTTCTTC. Its protein is CASSQNLPPVYNEQFF.

This clonotype was observed many times. The J gene is TRBJ1-1, the V gene TRBV2, with 9 positions matching TRBD1. Losses at the gene ends were 6 bases for V and 1 base for J; bases not matched to a gene: 6. The V gene's germline CDR1 is SNHLY and CDR2 FYNNEI. The CDR3 loop spans 15 amino acids. The CDR3 DNA follows: TGTGCCAGCAGCGGGACAGGGTTACCGAACACTGAAGCTTTCTTT. Translation: CASSGTGLPNTEAFF.

In its sample, this clonotype was seen many times. The rearrangement joins TRBV30 to TRBJ1-2; no firm D call. This CDR3 contains 13 residues. Between the trimmed V and J ends, which lost 0 bases and 8 bases, there was a span of 13 bases. The germline gives CDR1 GTSNPN, CDR2 SVGIG (reference sequence). For the CDR3, the DNA is TGTGCCTGGAGTGTTGGTCTCCGAGTCGGCTACACCTTC. Its translation: CAWSVGLRVGYTF.

This clonotype has ten or more counts. J is TRBJ2-1 and V is TRBV24-1, with 8 bases lining up with TRBD1. CDR3 length: 16 amino acids. V shed 1 base, J shed 4 bases, and the junction held 5 bases outside the gene matches. Germline lookup yields CDR1 KGHDR and CDR2 SFDVKD. CDR3 nucleotides: TGTGCCACCAGTGATTTAGGGACAGGTAGATACAATGAGCAGTTCTTC. It codes for CATSDLGTGRYNEQFF.

This clonotype was detected ten times or more. The chain joins TRBV2 to TRBJ2-1, with 12 bases aligning to TRBD2. V shed 3 bases, J shed 6 bases, and the junction held 12 bases outside the gene matches. Germline-derived CDR1 and CDR2 are SNHLY and FYNNEI. CDR3 length: 18 amino acids. In DNA form, the CDR3 reads TGTGCCAGCAGTGAGAGACTAGCGGGGGAATCCTTGGGCAATGAGCAGTTCTTC. Protein: CASSERLAGESLGNEQFF.

The chain employs TRBV19 and TRBJ2-2; TRBD1 matches 10 bases. V was clipped by 6 bases and J by 7 bases; unmatched bases: 5. The CDR3 length is 14 residues. CDR1 is LNHDA and CDR2 is SQIVND in the germline V gene (reference sequence). In DNA, the CDR3 is TGTGCCAGTAGGGGGACAGGGGAAATCGGGGAGCTGTTTTTT. Protein sequence: CASRGTGEIGELFF.

This clonotype was seen a handful of times. The J gene is TRBJ2-1, the V gene TRBV6-2 or TRBV6-3; 9 bases agree with TRBD2. J gave up 10 bases and V 2 bases, and 15 bases lay outside the gene matches. Per germline, CDR1 MNHEY and CDR2 SVGEGT. This CDR3 has 17 residues. As DNA, the CDR3 is TGTGCCAGCAGTTACCCTCCGACTAGCGGCCAAGAAGGAGAGCAGTTCTTC. Translation gives CASSYPPTSGQEGEQFF.

There are many counts of this clonotype. The chain uses TRBV20-1 and TRBJ1-1; tentative D call: TRBD1 (5 bases). The CDR3 covers 14 residues. The V end lost 5 bases, the J end lost 1 base, and 14 bases lay between the germline ends. The germline gives CDR1 DFQATT, CDR2 SNEGSKA (reference sequence). The DNA for the CDR3 is TGCAGTGCTGCGTTCAGGGCGGCGAACACTGAAGCTTTCTTT. It codes for CSAAFRAANTEAFF.

This clonotype appeared a few times. The chain links TRBV30 to TRBJ1-3; no clear D. Per germline, CDR1 GTSNPN and CDR2 SVGIG (reference sequence). This CDR3 contains 13 residues. V lost 2 bases and J lost 0, with 5 bases in between. CDR3 sequence reads: CAWSFSSGNTIYF. Written as DNA, the CDR3 is TGTGCCTGGAGTTTTAGCTCTGGAAACACCATATATTTT.